The present T cell receptor beta chain was sequenced within a study of blood T cell repertoires in COVID-19. Per germline, CDR1 MNHEY and CDR2 SVGAGI. V was pared by 6 bases and J by 7 bases, with 9 bases between. The CDR3 extends over 12 amino acids. Only in-frame clones appear in the TCRdb table, and some are missing; sequencing was by immunoSEQ multiplex PCR. The table has 97,000 or so clones, about 87% seen once. This TCR was recovered from a man aged 45-60 years with active or convalescent COVID-19. V gene TRBV6-5 combines with J gene TRBJ2-2; no firm D call. Sample: peripheral blood. In DNA form, the CDR3 reads TGTGCCAGCAGATACACCGGCGGGGAGCTGTTTTTT. Translated, it gives CASRYTGGELFF.